This T cell receptor (beta chain) is from a study of CD8+ T cells in alopecia areata. Study findings and constraints: Lesional scalp exceeded normal scalp in clonality, especially in alopecia totalis/universalis.

Extracted RNA was reverse transcribed into cDNA, the sequencing template. Sequencing was performed with immunoSEQ multiplex PCR; in TCRdb, only in-frame clones are kept and a portion is missing. The sample contains roughly 150,000 clones, 45% to 60% of which appear only once. Trimming took 4 bases from V and 8 from J, leaving 12 bases between them. This CDR3 region has 12 residues. The germline V gene has CDR1 MDHEN and CDR2 SYDVKM. In this sample, this clone turned up a few times. The antigen remains undetermined. Sequences were obtained from CD4+ T cells sorted from blood. The source is a human donor in good health. This chain uses TRBV28 with TRBJ2-7, with D unclear. The CDR3 region has the DNA TGTGCCAGCAGTTCTCCCGCTGAGAAGCAGTACTTC. Encoded protein: CASSSPAEKQYF.